These 22 T cell receptor beta chains share one sample of origin, sequenced in a study of T cells in women clearing cervical HPV infection. Profiled with immunoSEQ multiplex PCR; TCRdb holds only in-frame clones, not every one. This sample's clone table lists some 40,000 clones. Sequenced sample: blood buffy coat. These receptors were taken from a woman aged 18 to 75 with a cervical HPV16 infection that either progressed to CIN3+ or cleared (not recorded which).

With regard to this clone: Sequencing ends 3 residues short of the CDR3 end; the germline J gene provides the rest. This sequence joins TRBV5-4 and TRBJ1-2, with TRBD1 matching over 7 bases. Looked up from germline, CDR1 is SGHNT and CDR2 is YYREEE (reference sequence). This CDR3 comprises 15 residues. CDR3 sequence reads: CASSFPMGQRNDYTF. Incomplete CDR3 DNA: TGTGCCAGCAGCTTTCCCATGGGACAGAGAAATGAC.

Notes on this clone: The CDR3 extends 3 residues past the end of the read, so its final part is completed from the germline J gene. Other DNA sequences in the same sample also yield this CDR3. J is TRBJ2-7 and V is TRBV19; TRBD2 might be the D (6 bases). This CDR3 spans 15 amino acids. Germline V lookup: CDR1 LNHDA, CDR2 SQIVND (reference sequence). V was trimmed by 1 base and J by 3 bases, leaving 13 bases between them. The CDR3 is CASSIGLAGNYEQYF. Partial CDR3 DNA: TGTGCCAGTAGTATAGGTCTGGCGGGGAACTACGAG.

A remark on this clone: The observed sequence ends 3 residues before the CDR3 terminus, with the missing tail filled in from the germline J gene. The chain employs TRBV7-8 and TRBJ1-2; TRBD1 is a possible D gene (5 bases). Germline CDR1 and CDR2: SGHVS and FQNEAQ. Trimming shortened V by 5 bases and J by 7 bases, and 14 bases separated the two germline ends. The CDR3 totals 13 residues. CDR3 residues: CASSPTALPGYTF. The covered CDR3 bases are TGTGCCAGCAGCCCGACAGCTCTCCCTGGC.

To note about this clone: The read terminates 3 residues before the CDR3 end, so the remaining end is supplied by the germline J gene. The gene calls are TRBV18 and TRBJ2-7; 11 positions match TRBD2. CDR1 is KGHSH and CDR2 is LQKENI in the germline V gene. The ends lost 5 bases at V and 6 bases at J; junction bases unmatched: 6. The CDR3 runs to 14 residues. The CDR3 region is CASSSGLAAAEQYF. Incomplete CDR3 DNA: TGTGCCAGCTCATCGGGACTAGCGGCGGCCGAG.

With regard to this clone: The junction departs from the called germline gene at one end, perhaps through a read error. The read terminates 3 residues ahead of where the CDR3 ends, so the germline J gene completes it. The gene calls are TRBV4-1 and TRBJ2-3; D is undetermined. In germline, CDR1 is MGHRA, CDR2 YSYEKL. The CDR3 covers 11 residues. The part of the CDR3 DNA that was read is TGCACCAGCCTTCTAGATGATACG. It codes for CTSLLDDT. The whole CDR3 sequence reads CTSLLDDTQYF.

Details on this clone: The read falls 3 residues short of the CDR3 end, and the missing part is taken from the germline J gene. This chain joins TRBV7-6 and TRBJ2-7; weak D call: TRBD1 (6 bases). Germline-derived CDR1 and CDR2 are SGHVS and FNYEAQ. Trimming stripped 5 bases from V and 1 base from J, with 12 bases between. CDR3 length: 14 residues. The CDR3 is CASSPRGGSYEQYF. Partial CDR3 DNA: TGTGCCAGCAGCCCTAGAGGGGGATCCTACGAG.

A remark on this clone: The CDR3 extends 3 residues past the end of the read, so its final part is completed from the germline J gene. V gene TRBV19 combines with J gene TRBJ2-3; D may be TRBD2 (6 bases). The germline V gene encodes CDR1 LNHDA and CDR2 SQIVND (reference sequence). The V end lost 9 bases, the J end lost 8 bases, and 15 bases lay between the germline ends. This CDR3 has 12 residues. The sequenced CDR3 bases are TGTGCCAGCTCCGGGACTCAGAGTACG. Its translation: CASSGTQST. The entire CDR3 sequence reads CASSGTQSTQYF. The variable domain in full, completed from reference TRBV19 and TRBJ2-3, reads DGGITQSPKYLFRKEGQNVTLSCEQNLNHDAMYWYRQDPGQGLRLIYYSQIVNDFQKGDIAEGYSVSREKKESFPLTVTSAQKNPTAFYLCASSGTQSTQYFGPGTRLTVL.

On this clone: An end of the junction differs from the germline gene, which may be a read error. The read comes to an end 3 residues before the CDR3 does, leaving the germline J gene to fill in the end. This same CDR3 is encoded by further DNA sequences in the sample. The rearrangement uses TRBV6-2 or TRBV6-3 and TRBJ1-3; no firm D call. Germline V gives CDR1 MNHEY, CDR2 SVGEGT. The CDR3 runs to 14 residues. The CDR3 loop reads CASSYDLAGNTIYF. The sequenced CDR3 bases are TGTGCCAGCAGTTACGACTTAGCTGGAAACACG.

For this clone: With the read ending 3 residues before the CDR3 end, the germline J gene is used to fill in that end. J is TRBJ2-7 and V is TRBV23-1, with 8 nucleotides matching TRBD1. TRBV23-1 is an open reading frame, and its role is uncertain. The CDR3 extends over 15 amino acids. V shed 2 bases and J 6 bases; nucleotides not matched to a gene: 9. The covered CDR3 bases are TGCGCCAGCAGTCAAGGGGACAGGCCTTCCCTCGAG. Translated, it gives CASSQGDRPSLE. In full, the CDR3 is CASSQGDRPSLEQYF.

Points on this clone: Read data end 3 residues before the CDR3 end; the end is taken from the germline J gene. The V call is TRBV5-6, the J call TRBJ2-2; 9 bases map to TRBD1. The CDR3 runs 14 residues. CDR1 and CDR2 from the germline V gene are SGHDT and YYEEEE. The covered CDR3 bases are TGTGCCAGCAGCTTCGGGACAGGGAACGAAAAG. Protein sequence: CASSFGTGNEK. The whole CDR3 protein reads CASSFGTGNEKLFF.

Concerning this clone itself: The read ends 3 residues shy of where the CDR3 ends; the end is completed using the germline J gene. The chain couples TRBV20-1 to TRBJ2-5; TRBD2 matches at 12 bases. Germline V gives CDR1 DFQATT, CDR2 SNEGSKA (reference sequence). The CDR3 length is 16 residues. V gave up 2 bases and J gave up 4 bases; unmatched junction bases: 8. The DNA read from the CDR3 is TGCAGTGCTAGATTTCTAGCGGGAGGGCCGGTAGAGACC. This sequence encodes CSARFLAGGPVET. In full, the CDR3 is CSARFLAGGPVETQYF.

The CDR3 bases that were read are TGTGCCAGTACTCAGGGGGATACC. It translates to CASTQGDT. The whole CDR3 region reads CASTQGDTYTF. This chain connects TRBV19 to TRBJ1-2; 7 bases are shared with TRBD1. The CDR3 extends 3 residues past the end of the read, so its final part is completed from the germline J gene. The CDR3 consists of 11 residues. In germline, CDR1 is LNHDA, CDR2 SQIVND (reference sequence).

On this clone: The read ends 3 residues shy of where the CDR3 ends; the end is completed using the germline J gene. The chain joins TRBV20-1 to TRBJ2-3, with D possibly matching TRBD1 (5 bases). V gave up 6 bases and J gave up 2 bases, with 15 bases separating them. Germline assignment: CDR1 DFQATT and CDR2 SNEGSKA (reference sequence). The CDR3 is 14 amino acids. Incomplete CDR3 DNA: TGCAGTGCCCATGGGGCCGATTACACAGATACG. Translated, it gives CSAHGADYTDT. The complete CDR3 sequence is CSAHGADYTDTQYF.

Worth noting for this clone: The read stops 3 residues short of the end of the CDR3; the missing end is completed from the germline J gene. This chain uses TRBV20-1 with TRBJ1-6; TRBD1 aligns across 7 bases. The CDR3 extends over 14 amino acids. Germline V lookup: CDR1 DFQATT, CDR2 SNEGSKA (reference sequence). V shed 5 bases and J 7 bases; nucleotides not matched to a gene: 8. The CDR3 sequence is CSAPRQGGNSPLHF. CDR3 DNA (partial): TGCAGTGCTCCCCGACAGGGAGGAAATTCACCC.

A word on this clone: The read ends 3 residues early relative to the CDR3; the germline J gene fills the gap. The chain employs TRBV24-1 and TRBJ2-5, with 8 bases identical to TRBD2. The CDR3 loop spans 17 amino acids. CDR1 is KGHDR, CDR2 SFDVKD, per germline. The junction had 12 bases not matched to a gene; V was cut back by 2 bases and J by 5 bases. The sequenced CDR3 bases are TGTGCCACCAGTGATTATCCCCCCTCTGGCGGGAGGGAGACC. Protein sequence: CATSDYPPSGGRET. From start to end, the CDR3 is CATSDYPPSGGRETQYF.

With regard to this clone: The read halts 3 residues ahead of the CDR3 end, with the missing end drawn from the germline J gene. This chain links TRBV10-3 with TRBJ1-5; unclear D gene. This CDR3 contains 14 residues. V lost 3 bases and J lost 2, with 8 bases in between. Germline loops: CDR1 ENHRY, CDR2 SYGVKD. Incomplete CDR3 DNA: TGTGCCATCAGTGACGGGGTGGGCAATCAGCCC. Amino acids: CAISDGVGNQP. The whole CDR3 protein reads CAISDGVGNQPQHF.

Concerning this clone itself: The read ends 3 residues before the CDR3 terminus; that terminus is restored from the germline J gene. The chain is built from TRBV7-8 and TRBJ2-3; 7 nucleotides agree with TRBD2. The germline V gene encodes CDR1 SGHVS and CDR2 FQNEAQ. This CDR3 has 15 amino acids. V was pared by 1 base and J by 2 bases, with 3 bases of the junction left unmatched. CDR3 bases read: TGTGCCAGCAGCTTAGTAGCGGGTCCCACAGATACG. Translation gives CASSLVAGPTDT. The whole CDR3 protein reads CASSLVAGPTDTQYF.

Note on this clone: The read halts 3 residues ahead of the CDR3 end, with the missing end drawn from the germline J gene. The genes are TRBV20-1 and TRBJ2-7, with D maybe TRBD1 (6 bases). CDR3 length: 15 amino acids. Germline CDR1 DFQATT, CDR2 SNEGSKA (reference sequence). Deletions cut 5 bases from V and 1 base from J, with 18 bases between. The covered CDR3 bases are TGCAGTGCTGCGGACCAGGACAGAAGATCCTACGAG. Its protein product is CSAADQDRRSYE. The full CDR3 is CSAADQDRRSYEQYF.

Partial CDR3 DNA: TGTGCCAGCAGCCGACAGGGGGTGAGCTATGGT. It is translated as CASSRQGVSYG. The CDR3 in full is CASSRQGVSYGQYF. This chain uses TRBV7-2 with TRBJ2-4, with 9 positions matching TRBD1. The sequenced fragment ends 3 residues before the CDR3 boundary, so the rest is inferred from the germline J gene. CDR1 is SGHTA, CDR2 FQGNSA, per germline. The CDR3 runs to 14 residues. The full variable domain, its missing parts supplied by reference TRBV7-2 and TRBJ2-4, is GAGVSQSPSNKVTEKGKDVELRCDPISGHTALYWYRQSLGQGLEFLIYFQGNSAPDKSGLPSDRFSAERTGGSVSTLTIQRTQQEDSAVYLCASSRQGVSYGQYFGAGTRLSVL.

As to this clone: The read finishes 3 residues shy of the CDR3 end, and the germline J gene is used to complete it. Other nucleotide sequences from this sample produce the same CDR3. V is TRBV20-1 and J is TRBJ2-2; D is ambiguous. CDR3 size: 15 residues. Per the germline V gene, CDR1 is DFQATT and CDR2 is SNEGSKA (reference sequence). Between the trimmed V and J ends, which lost 1 base and 0 bases, there was a span of 9 bases. CDR3 region: CSARGLIANTGELFF. The sequenced part of the CDR3 DNA is TGCAGTGCTAGAGGTTTAATCGCGAACACCGGGGAG.

This CDR3 reads CASSPGLALDTQYF. The sequenced part of the CDR3 DNA is TGCGCCAGCAGCCCGGGACTAGCGTTAGATACG. The chain couples TRBV5-1 to TRBJ2-3; 10 nucleotides align to TRBD2. The read terminates 3 residues before the CDR3 end, so the remaining end is supplied by the germline J gene. The CDR3 has 14 amino acids. The germline CDR1 and CDR2 sequences are SGHRS and YFSETQ. V gave up 4 bases and J gave up 5 bases; unmatched junction bases: 4.

A note on this clone: Coverage ceases 3 residues before the CDR3 finishes, and the germline J gene fills in the end. The chain has TRBV18 and TRBJ2-3; weak D call: TRBD2 (5 bases). The CDR3 totals 13 residues. The V gene's germline CDR1 is KGHSH and CDR2 LQKENI. The CDR3 here is CASSGGERQPQYF. CDR3 DNA (partial): TGTGCCAGCTCAGGAGGAGAGCGGCAGCCG.